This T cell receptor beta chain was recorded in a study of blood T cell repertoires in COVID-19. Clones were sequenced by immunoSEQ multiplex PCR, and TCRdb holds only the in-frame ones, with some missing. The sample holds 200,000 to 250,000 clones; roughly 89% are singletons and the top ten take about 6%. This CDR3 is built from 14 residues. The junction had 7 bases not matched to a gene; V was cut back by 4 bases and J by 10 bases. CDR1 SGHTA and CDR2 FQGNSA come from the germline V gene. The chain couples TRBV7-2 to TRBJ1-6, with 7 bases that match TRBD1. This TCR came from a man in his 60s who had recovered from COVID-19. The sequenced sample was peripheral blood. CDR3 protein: CASSSDRRKSPLHF. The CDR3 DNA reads TGTGCCAGCAGCTCGGACAGGCGGAAATCACCCCTCCACTTT.